The 14 T cell receptor beta chains below were found in one sample sequenced in a study of blood T cell repertoires in COVID-19. Measured with immunoSEQ multiplex PCR; TCRdb has only the in-frame clones, and not every one. Found here are fewer than 250,000 clones, 80% to 95% of them singletons; the top ten hold around 0.84%. The specimen sequenced was peripheral blood. The receptors shown here come from a man in his fifties or sixties with COVID-19, enrolled during active disease.

V is TRBV2 and J is TRBJ2-7; 8 positions match TRBD2. CDR1 and CDR2 from the germline V gene are SNHLY and FYNNEI. The CDR3 has 16 residues. Trimming removed 6 bases from V and 2 bases from J; junction bases left unmatched: 12. CDR3 region: CASRNSGTNPPYEQYF. CDR3 nucleotide sequence: TGTGCCAGCAGGAATAGCGGGACCAACCCACCCTACGAGCAGTACTTC.

The chain employs TRBV11-2 and TRBJ1-2; 10 bases agree with TRBD1. The CDR3 totals 15 residues. The germline V gene encodes CDR1 SGHAT and CDR2 FQNNGV. V lost 1 base, J lost 2 bases, and 1 base stayed unmatched. The DNA for the CDR3 is TGTGCCAGCAGCTTAGGGGGACAGGGGAACTATGGCTACACCTTC. Amino acid sequence: CASSLGGQGNYGYTF.

The gene calls are TRBV2 and TRBJ2-5; possible D gene TRBD2, 7 bases. V was shortened by 7 bases and J by 5 bases, with 23 bases between the two germline ends. CDR1 and CDR2 (germline): SNHLY, FYNNEI. The CDR3 runs 16 residues. This CDR3 reads CASTEGGASVGETQYF. For the CDR3, the DNA is TGTGCCAGCACCGAAGGGGGGGCGAGTGTGGGGGAGACCCAGTACTTC.

This chain links TRBV7-9 with TRBJ1-2; 10 nucleotides line up with TRBD1. CDR3 length equals 16 residues. Germline V lookup: CDR1 SEHNR, CDR2 FQNEAQ (reference sequence). V lost 0 bases and J lost 7; bases outside the gene matches: 8. The CDR3 reads CASSLADLGQGSGYTF. CDR3 nucleotide sequence: TGTGCCAGCAGCTTAGCGGACCTGGGACAGGGGTCTGGCTACACCTTC.

DNA for the CDR3: TGTGCCACCAGTGATTCGGGGGATACGCAGTATTTT. It encodes CATSDSGDTQYF. The J gene is TRBJ2-3, the V gene TRBV24-1, with D maybe TRBD2 (5 bases). The CDR3 consists of 12 residues. CDR1 and CDR2 from the germline V gene are KGHDR and SFDVKD. Between the trimmed V and J ends, which lost 2 bases and 6 bases, there was a span of 5 bases.

This chain uses TRBV7-2 with TRBJ2-1; 13 bases line up with TRBD2. V dropped 5 bases and J dropped 0; count of bases not matched to a gene: 10. This CDR3 spans 19 amino acids. Germline-derived CDR1 and CDR2 are SGHTA and FQGNSA. CDR3 sequence: CASSRRLAGGLPSYNEQFF. The CDR3 nucleotides are TGTGCCAGCAGCCGGCGACTAGCGGGAGGACTCCCCTCCTACAATGAGCAGTTCTTC.

J is TRBJ2-3 and V is TRBV7-2; 8 bases fit TRBD1. The CDR3 is 16 amino acids. Losses at the gene ends were 2 bases for V and 2 bases for J; bases not matched to a gene: 6. In germline, CDR1 is SGHTA, CDR2 FQGNSA. The CDR3 sequence is CASSLQGARVTDTQYF. The DNA for the CDR3 is TGTGCCAGCAGCTTACAGGGGGCGAGGGTCACAGATACGCAGTATTTT.

V is TRBV10-3 and J is TRBJ2-3; 10 bases are shared with TRBD1. J lost 3 bases, V lost 4 bases, and 1 base had no gene match. The CDR3 is 14 amino acids. The V gene's germline CDR1 is ENHRY and CDR2 SYGVKD. CDR3 bases: TGTGCCATCAGTGGACAGGGGGCAACAGATACGCAGTATTTT. Translated, it gives CAISGQGATDTQYF.

The rearrangement joins TRBV27 to TRBJ2-3; D is possibly TRBD2 (6 bases). CDR1 and CDR2 (germline): MNHEY, SMNVEV (reference sequence). V was clipped by 6 bases and J by 1 base, with 20 bases between them. CDR3 length: 17 residues. The CDR3 coding sequence is TGTGCCAGCAGACCCCCCCTCCTCGGGGAGGGCACAGATACGCAGTATTTT. This translates into CASRPPLLGEGTDTQYF.

The rearrangement links TRBV9 to TRBJ1-2; 7 positions match TRBD1. Trimming removed 2 bases from V and 3 bases from J; junction bases left unmatched: 7. Germline loops: CDR1 SGDLS, CDR2 YYNGEE. The CDR3 is 15 amino acids. CDR3 DNA sequence: TGTGCCAGCAGCGTCACAGGGGACGGTGACTATGGCTACACCTTC. This gives the protein CASSVTGDGDYGYTF.

This rearrangement joins TRBV7-6 to TRBJ1-3; TRBD1 might be the D (5 bases). The CDR3 contains 15 residues. V shed 5 bases and J shed 7 bases, with 18 bases lying between them. Germline V gene data show CDR1 as SGHVS and CDR2 as FNYEAQ. CDR3 amino acids: CASSERRGSFNTIYF. In nucleotides, the CDR3 is TGTGCCAGCAGCGAGCGACGGGGGTCTTTTAACACCATATATTTT.

The chain carries TRBV5-4 and TRBJ2-3; 8 nucleotides agree with TRBD2. Germline V gene sequence: CDR1 SGHNT, CDR2 YYREEE (reference sequence). This CDR3 contains 18 residues. V shed 4 bases, J shed 5 bases, and the junction held 18 bases outside the gene matches. The DNA of the CDR3 is TGTGCCAGCAGCCCCCGGCGTGGTATCGGGGGGGCCGGAGATACGCAGTATTTT. This gives the protein CASSPRRGIGGAGDTQYF.

The sample holds one count of this clone. The gene calls are TRBV28 and TRBJ1-1; a weak D match, TRBD1 (6 bases). V was pared by 3 bases and J by 12 bases, with 20 bases between. The V gene's germline CDR1 is MDHEN and CDR2 SYDVKM. The length of the CDR3 is 14 residues. CDR3 loop: CASSFGEGVGYSFF. The CDR3 DNA sequence: TGTGCCAGCAGTTTCGGTGAGGGGGTGGGGTACTCTTTCTTT.

A word on this clone: The sample has other DNA sequences that encode this CDR3 too. CDR3 protein: CASSLSSSNQPQHF. The CDR3 nucleotides read TGTGCCAGCAGCTTATCTTCTAGCAATCAGCCCCAGCATTTT. V is TRBV7-9 and J is TRBJ1-5; D is unresolved. V shed 2 bases and J shed 0 bases, with 5 bases lying between them. Germline loops: CDR1 SEHNR, CDR2 FQNEAQ (reference sequence). The length of the CDR3 is 14 residues.